Shown below are 27 T cell receptor beta chains from a single sample sequenced in a study of blood T cell repertoires in COVID-19. Generated by immunoSEQ multiplex PCR, the TCRdb table keeps only in-frame clones and is missing some. Here the sample spans 300,000 to 400,000 clones, around 84% being singletons. Specimen: PBMCs or T cells enriched from blood (not recorded which). The receptors originated from a young woman who had been exposed to COVID-19.

The chain employs TRBV12-5 and TRBJ1-1; 7 nucleotides agree with TRBD1. The CDR3 consists of 15 residues. The V and J ends lost 5 bases and 4 bases, in that order; junction bases with no gene match: 10. The germline V gene encodes CDR1 LGHNT and CDR2 FRNRAP. The CDR3 sequence is CASGPNRGLGTEAFF. For the CDR3, the DNA is TGTGCTAGTGGTCCCAACAGGGGATTAGGCACTGAAGCTTTCTTT.

The J gene is TRBJ2-3, the V gene TRBV28; D is unresolved. The V end was cut by 6 bases, the J end by 2 bases, with 3 bases between. CDR1 and CDR2 (germline): MDHEN, SYDVKM. The CDR3 covers 11 residues. CDR3 region: CASSLTDTQYF. In DNA, the CDR3 is TGTGCCAGCAGCCTCACAGATACGCAGTATTTT.

This rearrangement joins TRBV7-9 to TRBJ2-3; 9 bases match TRBD2. The germline V gene has CDR1 SEHNR and CDR2 FQNEAQ (reference sequence). The CDR3 has 17 residues. V trimming: 5 bases; J trimming: 4 bases; junction bases outside the gene matches: 13. CDR3 loop: CASSGHGVAGVSDTQYF. The DNA of the CDR3 is TGTGCCAGCAGCGGCCATGGGGTAGCGGGAGTGTCAGATACGCAGTATTTT. Combining the CDR3 with reference TRBV7-9 and TRBJ2-3 gives the whole variable domain DTGVSQNPRHKITKRGQNVTFRCDPISEHNRLYWYRQTLGQGPEFLTYFQNEAQLEKSRLLSDRFSAERPKGSFSTLEIQRTEQGDSAMYLCASSGHGVAGVSDTQYFGPGTRLTVL.

On this clone itself: Other nucleotide sequences from this sample produce the same CDR3. The chain carries TRBV4-2 and TRBJ2-3, with D tentatively TRBD1 (5 bases). V lost 1 base and J lost 3, with 8 bases in between. Per germline, CDR1 LGHNA and CDR2 YNFKEQ. This CDR3 has 14 amino acids. In DNA, the CDR3 is TGTGCCAGCAGCCAAGGGCCAGGGACAGATACGCAGTATTTT. This gives the protein CASSQGPGTDTQYF.

The chain uses TRBV28 and TRBJ1-2, with no clear D. Trimming left V 6 bases short and J 8 bases short, with 16 bases between. Germline V gene sequence: CDR1 MDHEN, CDR2 SYDVKM. The CDR3 has 13 residues. CDR3 loop: CASSPTQFTGYTF. The CDR3 region has the DNA TGTGCCAGCAGCCCAACCCAATTTACAGGCTACACCTTC.

The V gene is TRBV12-3 or TRBV12-4, the J gene TRBJ2-1; D unclear. The CDR3 is 12 amino acids. V was pared by 6 bases and J by 9 bases, with 12 bases between. Here the CDR3 reads CASSHTDGEQFF. The CDR3, as DNA: TGTGCCAGCAGCCATACTGATGGTGAGCAGTTCTTC.

This chain uses TRBV27 with TRBJ1-2; 7 bases match TRBD1. Germline-derived CDR1 and CDR2 are MNHEY and SMNVEV (reference sequence). Germline trimming cut 4 bases from V and 4 bases from J; bases unmatched to any gene: 9. The CDR3 extends over 15 amino acids. The CDR3 DNA reads TGTGCCAGCAGTTCCCCCGGGACAGCATCCTATGGCTACACCTTC. Amino acids: CASSSPGTASYGYTF.

V and J are TRBV10-3 and TRBJ2-7; 8 bases are a match to TRBD2. The V gene end was trimmed by 6 bases and the J gene end by 2 bases; junction bases not matched to a gene: 3. Germline lookup yields CDR1 ENHRY and CDR2 SYGVKD. This CDR3 spans 13 amino acids. DNA for the CDR3: TGTGCCATCAGCACTAGCGGAGCCTACGAGCAGTACTTC. Amino acid sequence: CAISTSGAYEQYF.

The CDR3 loop reads CASSQRVQWNTEAFF. CDR3 DNA sequence: TGCGCCAGCAGCCAACGGGTTCAGTGGAACACTGAAGCTTTCTTT. This chain joins TRBV4-1 and TRBJ1-1; no reliable D call. The CDR3 runs 15 residues. Germline CDR1 MGHRA, CDR2 YSYEKL. The V and J ends lost 2 bases and 1 base respectively, with 11 bases between them.

The chain carries TRBV7-9 and TRBJ2-7, with D perhaps TRBD2 (6 bases). Germline V gene data show CDR1 as SEHNR and CDR2 as FQNEAQ (reference sequence). V lost 5 bases, J lost 5 bases, and 19 bases lay in between. CDR3 length equals 15 residues. CDR3 in amino acids: CASSRSGWPPHEQYF. CDR3 DNA: TGTGCCAGCAGCCGGAGCGGGTGGCCCCCCCACGAGCAGTACTTC.

This chain links TRBV10-1 with TRBJ1-2; maybe TRBD1 (6 bases). The ends were cut back, 2 bases at V and 2 bases at J, with 18 bases in the middle. The germline V gene encodes CDR1 WNHNN and CDR2 SYGVQD (reference sequence). CDR3 length: 17 residues. CDR3 protein: CASSEPPGGHPNYGYTF. The CDR3 coding sequence is TGCGCCAGCAGTGAGCCCCCGGGGGGCCACCCCAACTATGGCTACACCTTC.

The V and J genes are TRBV30 and TRBJ2-7, with a possible D match to TRBD1 (6 bases). Germline values: CDR1 GTSNPN, CDR2 SVGIG (reference sequence). The length of the CDR3 is 14 residues. V lost 4 bases to trimming and J lost 0 bases, with 13 bases between them. The CDR3 DNA follows: TGTGCCTGGACCCCGACAGGTAGCTCCTACGAGCAGTACTTC. It translates to CAWTPTGSSYEQYF.

The V gene is TRBV12-3 or TRBV12-4, the J gene TRBJ1-6; D might be TRBD1 (5 bases). This CDR3 has 13 amino acids. Trimming stripped 6 bases from V and 7 bases from J, with 10 bases between. CDR3 protein: CASSPDRNSPLHF. CDR3 bases: TGTGCCAGCAGCCCAGACAGAAATTCACCCCTCCACTTT.

This chain connects TRBV6-5 to TRBJ2-7; D gene unclear. CDR1 is MNHEY, CDR2 SVGAGI, per germline. The CDR3 has 12 residues. With 7 bases removed from V and 6 bases from J, the gap between germline ends came to 13 bases. The CDR3 bases are TGTGCCAGCACCACCAGTGGTTTCGAGCAGTACTTC. It translates to CASTTSGFEQYF.

This sequence joins TRBV29-1 and TRBJ1-2; D call uncertain. Germline CDR1 SQVTM, CDR2 ANQGSEA. The V gene lost 7 bases and the J gene lost 4 bases, with 13 bases spanning the gap. The CDR3 covers 12 residues. The CDR3: CSARRESYGYTF. The DNA for the CDR3 is TGCAGCGCCCGGCGGGAGTCCTATGGCTACACCTTC.

This rearrangement joins TRBV15 to TRBJ1-6, with no clear D. The germline V and J ends were trimmed by 4 bases and 0 bases, with 10 bases remaining between them. CDR3 length: 16 residues. In germline, CDR1 is LNHNV, CDR2 YYDKDF (reference sequence). The CDR3 loop reads CATSITSSSYNSPLHF. Written as DNA, the CDR3 is TGTGCCACCAGCATTACCTCGAGCTCCTATAATTCACCCCTCCACTTT.

V gene TRBV5-1 combines with J gene TRBJ1-4; 8 bases map to TRBD1. After removal of 1 base from V and 8 bases from J, the junction contained 7 bases not matched to a gene. From germline, CDR1 is SGHRS and CDR2 YFSETQ. The CDR3 totals 15 residues. The CDR3 DNA sequence: TGCGCCAGCAGCTTGAGCTGGACAGGGTACGAAAAACTGTTTTTT. Translation gives CASSLSWTGYEKLFF.

The gene calls are TRBV30 and TRBJ2-5; tentatively, D is TRBD2 (5 bases). The germline CDR1 and CDR2 sequences are GTSNPN and SVGIG (reference sequence). Trimming cost V 3 bases and J 5 bases, with 25 bases left between them. CDR3 length equals 17 residues. CDR3 loop: CAWRPGPPRGNVETQYF. The CDR3 nucleotides read TGTGCCTGGAGACCAGGACCCCCGAGAGGGAATGTGGAGACCCAGTACTTC.

The rearrangement uses TRBV24-1 and TRBJ2-1; 8 nucleotides line up with TRBD2. The CDR3 totals 16 residues. The junction had 7 bases not matched to a gene; V was cut back by 7 bases and J by 0 bases. Per the germline V gene, CDR1 is KGHDR and CDR2 is SFDVKD. The CDR3 reads CATSSLGTSSYNEQFF. The CDR3 DNA is TGTGCCACCAGCAGCCTTGGGACTAGCTCCTACAATGAGCAGTTCTTC.

The gene calls are TRBV5-6 and TRBJ1-6; a weak D match, TRBD1 (5 bases). Germline V CDR1 and CDR2: SGHDT, YYEEEE. V dropped 3 bases and J dropped 3 bases, with 10 bases sitting between them. The CDR3 consists of 15 residues. CDR3 residues: CASSSGHFYNSPLHF. Here the CDR3 DNA reads TGTGCCAGCAGCTCCGGACATTTCTATAATTCACCCCTCCACTTT.

The J gene is TRBJ1-1, the V gene TRBV4-1; a possible D gene is TRBD1 (6 bases). Trimming pared 3 bases from V and 4 bases from J, leaving 12 bases between. The CDR3 runs to 14 residues. The germline gives CDR1 MGHRA, CDR2 YSYEKL. The CDR3 DNA is TGCGCCAGCAGCCACGCAGGGGCAGGCACTGAAGCTTTCTTT. It translates to CASSHAGAGTEAFF.

Only a few counts were recorded for this clone. The chain has TRBV12-3 or TRBV12-4 and TRBJ2-1; 8 bases map to TRBD1. This CDR3 has 11 amino acids. The CDR3 reads CATGEVNEQFF. For the CDR3, the DNA is TGTGCGACAGGGGAGGTTAATGAGCAGTTCTTC.

The rearrangement uses TRBV2 and TRBJ1-5, with 7 bases fitting TRBD1. Trimming at V came to 6 bases and at J to 2 bases, leaving 7 bases not matched to a gene. The CDR3 is made up of 15 amino acids. The germline V gene has CDR1 SNHLY and CDR2 FYNNEI. The CDR3 bases are TGTGCCAGCAGGGAGACAGGGAGGCGCAATCAGCCCCAGCATTTT. Encoded protein: CASRETGRRNQPQHF.

This chain uses TRBV4-3 with TRBJ1-1; the D is unclear. The CDR3 extends over 14 amino acids. CDR1 is LGHNA, CDR2 YSLEER, per germline. V shed 0 bases and J shed 6 bases, with 11 bases lying between them. The chain's CDR3 is CASSQELGRSEAFF. DNA of the CDR3: TGCGCCAGCAGCCAAGAGCTAGGGAGGTCTGAAGCTTTCTTT.

In its sample, this clone was seen a few times. The chain joins TRBV4-3 to TRBJ1-2, with 9 bases fitting TRBD1. Germline V gene lookup returns CDR1 LGHNA and CDR2 YSLEER. Trimming cost V 4 bases and J 6 bases; bases outside gene matches: 3. The CDR3 covers 13 residues. CDR3 residues: CASSRRTGDGYTF. In DNA, the CDR3 is TGCGCCAGCAGCCGCAGGACAGGGGATGGCTACACCTTC.

This clone was counted only a few times. The chain carries TRBV3-1 (or the pseudogene TRBV3-2) and TRBJ1-5; no definite D call. V was clipped by 6 bases and J by 1 base, with 16 bases between them. Germline V gene sequence: CDR1 LGHDT, CDR2 YNNKEL (reference sequence). The CDR3 is made up of 16 amino acids. In DNA form, the CDR3 reads TGTGCCAGCAGGGGAGGAGGTATATGGAGCAATCAGCCCCAGCATTTT. Amino acid sequence: CASRGGGIWSNQPQHF.

The gene calls are TRBV6-5 and TRBJ1-3; D uncertain. V was pared by 6 bases and J by 0 bases, with 9 bases between. CDR3 length equals 14 residues. Germline lookup yields CDR1 MNHEY and CDR2 SVGAGI. The CDR3 nucleotides are TGTGCCAGCAGCCCCACTAACTCTGGAAACACCATATATTTT. Amino acids: CASSPTNSGNTIYF.